Given below is one T cell receptor (beta chain) in context. In the original analysis: Reference gene primer amplification in the assay estimated nucleated cell counts. Clones were sequenced by immunoSEQ multiplex PCR, and TCRdb holds only the in-frame ones, with some missing. V and J calls and clone size are given by that table; D and trimming were obtained from the DNA. The sample lists about 120,000 clones, 71% occurring once. This record comes from a study of blood T cell repertoires in COVID-19. Study as a whole: From the United States, Italy and Spain came samples of acute and convalescent COVID-19. T cells, B-cell-depleted T cells, or PBMCs supplied cDNA or gDNA.

Trimming left V 5 bases short and J 9 bases short, with 8 bases between. The germline gives CDR1 SEHNR, CDR2 FQNEAQ (reference sequence). The CDR3 covers 11 residues. V is TRBV7-9 and J is TRBJ2-1; no firm D call. Material for sequencing was peripheral blood. This TCR came from a human donor with acute or convalescent COVID-19. The donor label of this sample is uncertain. CDR3 in amino acids: CASSPHTEQFF. The CDR3 nucleotides are TGTGCCAGCAGCCCCCACACTGAGCAGTTCTTC.